This T cell receptor (beta chain) was captured by sequencing in a study of T cell responses to AZD1222 COVID-19 vaccine. The table came from immunoSEQ multiplex PCR; TCRdb's copy has only in-frame clones and leaves some out. Among roughly 150,000 clones listed, about 91% were seen once. The clonotype was recovered from an adult who received the AZD1222 COVID-19 vaccine. Sample: peripheral blood, taken 28 days after the second AZD1222 dose.

CDR3 coding DNA: TGTGCCAGCAGCGTAAACGTGGGGGTTAACTATGGCTACACCTTC. The encoded protein is CASSVNVGVNYGYTF. V usage is TRBV9 and J usage is TRBJ1-2, with D possibly matching TRBD1 (5 bases). Germline CDR1 SGDLS, CDR2 YYNGEE. The CDR3 has 15 residues. V was clipped by 1 base and J by 1 base, with 11 bases between them.